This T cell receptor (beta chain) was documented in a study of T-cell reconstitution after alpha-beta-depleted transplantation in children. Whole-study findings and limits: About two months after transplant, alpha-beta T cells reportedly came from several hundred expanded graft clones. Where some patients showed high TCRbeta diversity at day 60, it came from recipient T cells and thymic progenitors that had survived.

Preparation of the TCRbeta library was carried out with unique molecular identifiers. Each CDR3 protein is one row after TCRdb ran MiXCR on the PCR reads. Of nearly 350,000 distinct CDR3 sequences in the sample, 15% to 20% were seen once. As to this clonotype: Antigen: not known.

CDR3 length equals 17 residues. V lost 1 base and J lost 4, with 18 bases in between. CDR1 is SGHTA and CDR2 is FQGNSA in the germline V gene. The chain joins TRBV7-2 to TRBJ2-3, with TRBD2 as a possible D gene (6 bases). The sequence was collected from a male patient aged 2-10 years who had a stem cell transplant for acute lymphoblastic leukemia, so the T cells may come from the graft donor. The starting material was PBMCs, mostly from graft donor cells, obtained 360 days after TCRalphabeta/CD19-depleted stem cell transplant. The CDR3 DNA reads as TGTGCCAGCAGCTTAGGTCGCCGGGAGCGGCCGTCAGATACGCAGTATTTT. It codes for CASSLGRRERPSDTQYF. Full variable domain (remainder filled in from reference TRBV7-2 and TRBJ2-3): GAGVSQSPSNKVTEKGKDVELRCDPISGHTALYWYRQSLGQGLEFLIYFQGNSAPDKSGLPSDRFSAERTGGSVSTLTIQRTQQEDSAVYLCASSLGRRERPSDTQYFGPGTRLTVL.